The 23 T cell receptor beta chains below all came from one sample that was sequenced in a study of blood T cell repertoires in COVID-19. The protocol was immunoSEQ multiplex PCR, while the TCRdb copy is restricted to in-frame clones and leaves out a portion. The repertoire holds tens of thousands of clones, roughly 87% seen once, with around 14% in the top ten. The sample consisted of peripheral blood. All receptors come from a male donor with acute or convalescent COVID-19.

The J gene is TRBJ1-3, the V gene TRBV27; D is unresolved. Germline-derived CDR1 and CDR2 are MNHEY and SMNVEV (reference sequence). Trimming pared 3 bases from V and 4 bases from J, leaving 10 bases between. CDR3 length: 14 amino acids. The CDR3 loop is CASSLAGFGNTIYF. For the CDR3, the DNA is TGTGCCAGCAGTTTGGCCGGGTTCGGAAACACCATATATTTT.

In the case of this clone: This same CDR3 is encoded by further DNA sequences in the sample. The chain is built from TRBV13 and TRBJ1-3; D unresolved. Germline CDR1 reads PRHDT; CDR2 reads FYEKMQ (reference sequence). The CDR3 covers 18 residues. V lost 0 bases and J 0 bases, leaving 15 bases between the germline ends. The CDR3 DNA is TGTGCCAGCAGCTTAGGCAGCCCCCGGGGAAGCTCTGGAAACACCATATATTTT. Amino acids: CASSLGSPRGSSGNTIYF.

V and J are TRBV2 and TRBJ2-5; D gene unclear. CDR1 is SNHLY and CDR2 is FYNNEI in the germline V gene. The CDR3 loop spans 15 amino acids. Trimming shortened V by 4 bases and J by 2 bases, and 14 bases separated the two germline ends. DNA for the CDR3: TGTGCCAGCAGTGCCCAGGTCGTCCCACAAGAGACCCAGTACTTC. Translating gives CASSAQVVPQETQYF. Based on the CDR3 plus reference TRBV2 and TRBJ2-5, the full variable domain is EPEVTQTPSHQVTQMGQEVILRCVPISNHLYFYWYRQILGQKVEFLVSFYNNEISEKSEIFDDQFSVERPDGSNFTLKIRSTKLEDSAMYFCASSAQVVPQETQYFGPGTRLLVL.

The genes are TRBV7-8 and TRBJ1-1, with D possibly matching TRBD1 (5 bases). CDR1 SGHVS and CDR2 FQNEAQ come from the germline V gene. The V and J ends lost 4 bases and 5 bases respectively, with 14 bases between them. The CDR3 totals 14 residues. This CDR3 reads CASSSQGGGTEAFF. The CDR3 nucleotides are TGTGCCAGCAGCTCTCAGGGAGGTGGAACTGAAGCTTTCTTT.

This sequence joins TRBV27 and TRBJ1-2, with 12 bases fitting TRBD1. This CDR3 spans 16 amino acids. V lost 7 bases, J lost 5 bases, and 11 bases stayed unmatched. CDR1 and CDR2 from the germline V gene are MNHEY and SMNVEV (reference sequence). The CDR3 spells CASTPGQGAGGYGYTF. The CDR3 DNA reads TGTGCCAGCACTCCGGGACAGGGGGCAGGAGGATATGGCTACACCTTC.

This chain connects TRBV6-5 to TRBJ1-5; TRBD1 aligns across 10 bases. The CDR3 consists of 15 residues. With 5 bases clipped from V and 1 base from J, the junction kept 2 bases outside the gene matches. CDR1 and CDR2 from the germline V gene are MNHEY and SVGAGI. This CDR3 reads CASSPDRGSNQPQHF. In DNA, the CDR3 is TGTGCCAGCAGTCCGGACAGGGGGAGCAATCAGCCCCAGCATTTT.

For the CDR3, the DNA is TGTGCCAGCAGTTACGGGGACAGGGGTTCTGAAGCTTTCTTT. Amino acids: CASSYGDRGSEAFF. The genes are TRBV6-5 and TRBJ1-1; 10 positions match TRBD1. The junction had 3 bases not matched to a gene; V was cut back by 2 bases and J by 6 bases. The CDR3 totals 14 residues. Germline V CDR1 and CDR2: MNHEY, SVGAGI.

CDR3 nucleotide sequence: TGTGCCAGCAGCTTCTTTGGGGGGGATTCGGGTAGGGAAGCTTTCTTT. Translating it yields CASSFFGGDSGREAFF. The genes are TRBV11-2 and TRBJ1-1; tentative D call: TRBD1 (5 bases). CDR3 length: 16 amino acids. CDR1 is SGHAT, CDR2 FQNNGV, per germline. Between the trimmed V and J ends, which lost 3 bases and 8 bases, there was a span of 22 bases.

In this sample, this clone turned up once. CDR3 protein: CASSRGGDHEAFF. The CDR3 DNA follows: TGTGCCAGCAGTCGGGGAGGGGACCATGAAGCTTTCTTT. The V and J genes are TRBV6-4 and TRBJ1-1; a weak D match, TRBD1 (5 bases). V was shortened by 5 bases and J by 7 bases, with 14 bases between the two germline ends. This CDR3 spans 13 amino acids. Germline CDR1 and CDR2: MRHNA and SNTAGT.

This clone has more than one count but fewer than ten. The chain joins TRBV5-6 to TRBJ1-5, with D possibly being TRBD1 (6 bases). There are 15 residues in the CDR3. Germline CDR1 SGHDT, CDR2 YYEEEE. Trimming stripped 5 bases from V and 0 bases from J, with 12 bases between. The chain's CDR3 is CASSFQGISNQPQHF. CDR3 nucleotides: TGTGCCAGCAGTTTTCAGGGGATTAGCAATCAGCCCCAGCATTTT.

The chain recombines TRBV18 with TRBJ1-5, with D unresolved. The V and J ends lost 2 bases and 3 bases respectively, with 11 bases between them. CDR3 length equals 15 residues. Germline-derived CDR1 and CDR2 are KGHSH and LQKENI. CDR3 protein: CASSPNGEHNQPQHF. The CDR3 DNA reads TGTGCCAGCTCACCAAACGGGGAACACAATCAGCCCCAGCATTTT.

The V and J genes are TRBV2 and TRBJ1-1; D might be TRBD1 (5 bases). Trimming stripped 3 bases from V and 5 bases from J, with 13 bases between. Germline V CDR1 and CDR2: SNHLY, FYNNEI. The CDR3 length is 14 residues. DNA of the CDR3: TGTGCCAGCAGTGATCCCGGGGGTGGGACTGAAGCTTTCTTT. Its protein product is CASSDPGGGTEAFF.

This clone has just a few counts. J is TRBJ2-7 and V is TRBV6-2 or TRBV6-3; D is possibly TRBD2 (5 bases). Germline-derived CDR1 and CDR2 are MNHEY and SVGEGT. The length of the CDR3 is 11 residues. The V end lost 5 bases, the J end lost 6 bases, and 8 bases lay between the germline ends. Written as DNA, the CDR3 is TGTGCCAGCAGTCGAGGAGGCGAGCAGTACTTC. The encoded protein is CASSRGGEQYF.

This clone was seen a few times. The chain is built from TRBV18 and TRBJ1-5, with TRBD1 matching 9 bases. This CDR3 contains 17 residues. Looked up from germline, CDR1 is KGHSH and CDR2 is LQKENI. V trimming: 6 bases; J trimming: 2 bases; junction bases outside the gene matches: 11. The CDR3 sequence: CASSLDRGPSGNQPQHF. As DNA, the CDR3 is TGTGCCAGCTCGTTGGACAGGGGCCCTAGTGGCAATCAGCCCCAGCATTTT.

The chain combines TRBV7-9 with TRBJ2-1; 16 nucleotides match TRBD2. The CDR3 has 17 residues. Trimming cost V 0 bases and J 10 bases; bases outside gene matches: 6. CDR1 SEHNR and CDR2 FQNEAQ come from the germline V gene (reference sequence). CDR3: CASSLASGTSGGAEQFF. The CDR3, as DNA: TGTGCCAGCAGCTTAGCTTCCGGGACTAGCGGGGGGGCGGAGCAGTTCTTC.

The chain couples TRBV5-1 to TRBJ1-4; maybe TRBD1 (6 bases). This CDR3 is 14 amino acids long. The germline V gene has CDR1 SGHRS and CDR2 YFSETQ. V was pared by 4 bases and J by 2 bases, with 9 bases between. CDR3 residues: CASSRTVTNEKLFF. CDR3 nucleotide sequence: TGCGCCAGCAGCAGGACAGTGACTAATGAAAAACTGTTTTTT. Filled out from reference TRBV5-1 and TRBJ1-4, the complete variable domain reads KAGVTQTPRYLIKTRGQQVTLSCSPISGHRSVSWYQQTPGQGLQFLFEYFSETQRNKGNFPGRFSGRQFSNSRSEMNVSTLELGDSALYLCASSRTVTNEKLFFGSGTQLSVL.

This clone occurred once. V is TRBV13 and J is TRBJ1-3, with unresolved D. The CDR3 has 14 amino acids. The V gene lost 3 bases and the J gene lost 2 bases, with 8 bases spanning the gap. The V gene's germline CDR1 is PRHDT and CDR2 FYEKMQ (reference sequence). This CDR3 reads CASSFQVAGNTIYF. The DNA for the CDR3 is TGTGCCAGCAGCTTCCAGGTGGCTGGAAACACCATATATTTT.

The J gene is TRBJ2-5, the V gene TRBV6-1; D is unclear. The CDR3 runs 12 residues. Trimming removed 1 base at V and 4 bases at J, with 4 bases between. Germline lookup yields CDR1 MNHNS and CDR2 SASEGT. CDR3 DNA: TGTGCCAGCAGTGAAGGGGCAGAGACCCAGTACTTC. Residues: CASSEGAETQYF.

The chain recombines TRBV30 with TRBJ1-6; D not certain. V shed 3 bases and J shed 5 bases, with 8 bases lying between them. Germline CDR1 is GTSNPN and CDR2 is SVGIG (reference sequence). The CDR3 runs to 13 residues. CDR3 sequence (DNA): TGTGCCTGGAGGGAACAGCATAATTCACCCCTCCACTTT. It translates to CAWREQHNSPLHF.

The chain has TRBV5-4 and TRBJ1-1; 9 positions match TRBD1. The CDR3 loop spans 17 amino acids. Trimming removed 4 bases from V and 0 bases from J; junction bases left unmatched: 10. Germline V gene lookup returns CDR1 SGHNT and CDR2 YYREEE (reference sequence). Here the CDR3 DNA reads TGTGCCAGCAGCCCTTCGGGACAGGGCCCCCTGAACACTGAAGCTTTCTTT. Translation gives CASSPSGQGPLNTEAFF. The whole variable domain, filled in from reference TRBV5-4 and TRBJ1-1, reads ETGVTQSPTHLIKTRGQQVTLRCSSQSGHNTVSWYQQALGQGPQFIFQYYREEENGRGNFPPRFSGLQFPNYSSELNVNALELDDSALYLCASSPSGQGPLNTEAFFGQGTRLTVV.

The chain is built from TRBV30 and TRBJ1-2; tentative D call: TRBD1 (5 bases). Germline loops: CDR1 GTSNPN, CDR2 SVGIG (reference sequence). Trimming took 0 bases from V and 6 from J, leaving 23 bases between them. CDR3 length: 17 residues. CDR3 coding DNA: TGTGCCTGGAGTGTACAATTGGGGGGGGTCGAAGGAGATGGCTACACCTTC. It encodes CAWSVQLGGVEGDGYTF.

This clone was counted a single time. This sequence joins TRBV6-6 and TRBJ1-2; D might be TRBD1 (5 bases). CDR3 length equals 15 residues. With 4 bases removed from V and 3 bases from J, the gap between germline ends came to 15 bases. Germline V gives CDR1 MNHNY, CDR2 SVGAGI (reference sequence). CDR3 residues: CASSSITTADYGYTF. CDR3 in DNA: TGTGCCAGCAGTTCTATAACGACAGCCGACTATGGCTACACCTTC.

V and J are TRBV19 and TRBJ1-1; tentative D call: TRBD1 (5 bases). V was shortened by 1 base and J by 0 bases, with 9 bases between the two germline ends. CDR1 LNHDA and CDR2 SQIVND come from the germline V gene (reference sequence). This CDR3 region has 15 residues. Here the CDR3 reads CASSIAYRLNTEAFF. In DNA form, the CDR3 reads TGTGCCAGTAGTATAGCGTACAGGCTGAACACTGAAGCTTTCTTT.